This T cell receptor (beta chain) stems from a study of blood T cell repertoires in COVID-19. In the study overall: Samples taken during acute and convalescent COVID-19 were collected in the United States, Italy and Spain. The analysed material was cDNA or gDNA that came from T cells, B-cell-depleted T cells, or PBMCs.

Seattle patient enrollment occurred during active infection, with longitudinal follow-up thereafter. Only in-frame clones appear in the TCRdb table, and some are missing; sequencing was by immunoSEQ multiplex PCR. The table includes 200,000 to 250,000 clones, roughly 90% detected once. CDR3 length equals 14 residues. V dropped 4 bases and J dropped 4; count of bases not matched to a gene: 4. Germline CDR1 and CDR2: MRHNA and SNTAGT. The TCR comes from a man in his 60s with COVID-19, enrolled during active disease. The chain has TRBV6-4 and TRBJ1-2, with TRBD1 matching over 9 bases. Sequencing was done on a sample of peripheral blood. Here the CDR3 DNA reads TGTGCCAGCAGTGTACAGGGGGCGATCTATGGCTACACCTTC. Protein sequence: CASSVQGAIYGYTF.